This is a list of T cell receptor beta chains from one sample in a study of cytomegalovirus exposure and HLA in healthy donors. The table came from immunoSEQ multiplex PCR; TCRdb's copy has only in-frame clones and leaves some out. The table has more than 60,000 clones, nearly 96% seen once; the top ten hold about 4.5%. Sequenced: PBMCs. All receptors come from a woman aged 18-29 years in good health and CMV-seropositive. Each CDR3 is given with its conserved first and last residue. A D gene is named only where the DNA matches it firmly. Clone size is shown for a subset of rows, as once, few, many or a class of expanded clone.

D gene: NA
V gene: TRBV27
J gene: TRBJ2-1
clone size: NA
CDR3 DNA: TGTGCCAGCAGGACACTTAGCTCCTACAATGAGCAGTTCTTC
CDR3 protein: CASRTLSSYNEQFF

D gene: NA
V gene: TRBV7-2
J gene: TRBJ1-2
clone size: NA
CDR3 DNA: TGTGCCAGCAGCTTCGGAGGATCTGTCTATGGCTACACCTTC
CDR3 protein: CASSFGGSVYGYTF

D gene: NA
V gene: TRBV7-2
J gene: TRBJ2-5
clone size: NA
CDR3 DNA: TGTGCCAGCAGCTTGTTGCGTAACCAAGAGACCCAGTACTTC
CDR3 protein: CASSLLRNQETQYF

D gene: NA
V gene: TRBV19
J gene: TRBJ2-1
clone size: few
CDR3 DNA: TGTGCCAGTAGTATAGGAGTCCTCGAGCACAATGAGCAGTTCTTC
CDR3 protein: CASSIGVLEHNEQFF

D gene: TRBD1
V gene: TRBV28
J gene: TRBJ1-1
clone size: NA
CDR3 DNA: TGTGCCAGCAGGGGACAGGGACTGAACACTGAAGCTTTCTTT
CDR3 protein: CASRGQGLNTEAFF

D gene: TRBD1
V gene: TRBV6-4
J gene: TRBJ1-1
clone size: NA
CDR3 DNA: TGTGCCAGCAGTCTGGGACAGGGGTCTCCTGAAGCTTTCTTT
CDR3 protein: CASSLGQGSPEAFF

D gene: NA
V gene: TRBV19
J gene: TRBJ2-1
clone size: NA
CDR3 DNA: TGTGCCAGTCAGGCGGGGGCAGGGATGTACTATGAGCAGTTCTTC
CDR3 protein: CASQAGAGMYYEQFF

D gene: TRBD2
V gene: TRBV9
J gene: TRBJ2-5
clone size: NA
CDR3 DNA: TGTGCCAGCGGCCGGACTAGCGAGGAGACCCAGTACTTC
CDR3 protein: CASGRTSEETQYF

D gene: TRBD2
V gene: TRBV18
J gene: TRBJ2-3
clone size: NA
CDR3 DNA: TGTGCCAGCTCACCCCAGACTAGCGGGAGCACAGATACGCAGTATTTT
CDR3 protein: CASSPQTSGSTDTQYF

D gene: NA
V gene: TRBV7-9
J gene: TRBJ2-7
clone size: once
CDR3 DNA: TGTGCCAGCAGCTTAGAGGGGCAGGGCAACGAGCAGTACTTC
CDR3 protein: CASSLEGQGNEQYF

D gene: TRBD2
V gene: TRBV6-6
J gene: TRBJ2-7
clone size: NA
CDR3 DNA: TGTGCCAGCAGTTACCCGGTAGCGGGAGGGGCCTACGAGCAGTACTTC
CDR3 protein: CASSYPVAGGAYEQYF

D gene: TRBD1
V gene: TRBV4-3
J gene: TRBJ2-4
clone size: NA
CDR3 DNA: TGCGCCAGCAGCCCCGACAGGGGGAAATGGGAAACCAAAAACATTCAGTACTTC
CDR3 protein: CASSPDRGKWETKNIQYF

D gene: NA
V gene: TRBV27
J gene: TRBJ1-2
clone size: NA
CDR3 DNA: TGTGCCAGCAGTTTTCTTACTACCCGGGACAATCTCTATGGCTACACCTTC
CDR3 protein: CASSFLTTRDNLYGYTF

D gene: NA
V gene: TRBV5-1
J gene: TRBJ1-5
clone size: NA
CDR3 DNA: TGCGCCAGCAGCAACGGGCAGGGTCAGCCCCAGCATTTT
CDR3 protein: CASSNGQGQPQHF

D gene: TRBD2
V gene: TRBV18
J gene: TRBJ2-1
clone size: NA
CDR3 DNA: TGTGCCAGCTCACCACCTGCGAGACTAGCGGGAGTTAATGAGCAGTTCTTC
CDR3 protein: CASSPPARLAGVNEQFF

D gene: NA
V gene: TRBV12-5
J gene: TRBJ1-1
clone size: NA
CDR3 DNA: TGTGCTAGTGGTTTGGTAACGCGGGACACTGAAGCTTTCTTT
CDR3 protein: CASGLVTRDTEAFF

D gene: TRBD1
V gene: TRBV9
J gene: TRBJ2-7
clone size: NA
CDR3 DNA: TGTGCCAGCAGCGTAGGGGTACAGGGGGCGATAGTATCGGAGCAGTACTTC
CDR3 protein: CASSVGVQGAIVSEQYF

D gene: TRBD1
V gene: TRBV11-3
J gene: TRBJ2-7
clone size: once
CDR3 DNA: TGTGCCAGCAGCCAAGGGGGCAGGGATTACGAGCAGTACTTC
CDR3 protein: CASSQGGRDYEQYF

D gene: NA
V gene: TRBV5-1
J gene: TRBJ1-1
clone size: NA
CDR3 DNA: TGCGCCAGCAGCCTGCTCTCCGGGACACTGAACACTGAAGCTTTCTTT
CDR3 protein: CASSLLSGTLNTEAFF

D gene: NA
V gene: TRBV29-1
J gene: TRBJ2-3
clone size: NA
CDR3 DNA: TGCAGCACCCAAGACCCGACACCACAGTATTTT
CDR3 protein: CSTQDPTPQYF

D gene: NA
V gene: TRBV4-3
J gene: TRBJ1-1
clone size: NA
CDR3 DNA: TGCGCCAGCAGCCCCGGAGGACTGGGATACACTGAAGCTTTCTTT
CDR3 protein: CASSPGGLGYTEAFF

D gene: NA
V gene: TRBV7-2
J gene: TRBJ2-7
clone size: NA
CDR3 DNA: TGTGCCAGCAGCCTTCAGAGAGGAAAATACGAGCAGTACTTC
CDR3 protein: CASSLQRGKYEQYF

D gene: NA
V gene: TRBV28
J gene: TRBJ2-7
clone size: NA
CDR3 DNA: TGTGCCAGCAGTTTTAATCTCTACGAGCAGTACTTC
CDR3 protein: CASSFNLYEQYF

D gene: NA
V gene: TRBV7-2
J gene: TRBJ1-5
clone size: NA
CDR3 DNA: TGTGCCAGCAGCTTCAGGGGCCCAAATCAGCCCCAGCATTTT
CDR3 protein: CASSFRGPNQPQHF

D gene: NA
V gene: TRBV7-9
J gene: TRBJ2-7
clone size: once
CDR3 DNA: TGTGCCAGCAGCTTAGCAGGGGCGACAAATACCTACGAGCAGTACTTC
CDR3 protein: CASSLAGATNTYEQYF

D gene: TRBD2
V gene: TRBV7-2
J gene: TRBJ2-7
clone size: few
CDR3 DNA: TGTGCCAGCAGCTTAGCGACGGGAGGCTACGAGCAGTACTTC
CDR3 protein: CASSLATGGYEQYF

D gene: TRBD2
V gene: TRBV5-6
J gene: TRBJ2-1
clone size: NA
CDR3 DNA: TGTGCCAGCAGCCACCCATCGACTAGCGGTGAGCAGTTCTTC
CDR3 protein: CASSHPSTSGEQFF

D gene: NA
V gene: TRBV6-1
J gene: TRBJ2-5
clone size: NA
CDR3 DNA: TGTGCCAGCAGGACGTCAGGGGAGACCCAGTACTTC
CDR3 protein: CASRTSGETQYF

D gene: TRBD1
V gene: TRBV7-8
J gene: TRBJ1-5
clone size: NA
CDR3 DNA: TGTGCCAGCAGCTCCTACAGGGGGAGCAATCAGCCCCAGCATTTT
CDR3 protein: CASSSYRGSNQPQHF

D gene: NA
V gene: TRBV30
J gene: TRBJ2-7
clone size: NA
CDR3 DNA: TGTGCCTGGAGCAACCCTGGGTCGGGATACGAGCAGTACTTC
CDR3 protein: CAWSNPGSGYEQYF

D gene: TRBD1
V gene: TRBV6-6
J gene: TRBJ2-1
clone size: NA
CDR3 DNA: TGTGCCAGCAGTTACGGGACAGGGGGGTTGGAGCAGTTCTTC
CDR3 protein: CASSYGTGGLEQFF